A selection of T cell receptor beta chains follows, all from one sample in a study of blood T cell repertoires in COVID-19. Assay used: immunoSEQ multiplex PCR; TCRdb lists only in-frame clones, some missing. In the table there are under 300,000 clones, about 76% of which are singletons. The sequenced sample was peripheral blood. The origin of the receptors is a woman aged 55 to 70 with active or convalescent COVID-19. The CDR3 runs from the conserved cysteine through the conserved F or W. Fields, in order: J gene, V gene, D gene, clone size, CDR3 DNA, CDR3 protein. The D gene is left open where the match is weak. Clone size is stated in some rows and not others, as once, few, many or a class when expanded.

TRBJ2-2 TRBV25-1 - - TGTGCCAGCAGTGAATTCTCAGGGGCCGGGGAGCTGTTTTTT CASSEFSGAGELFF
TRBJ2-2 TRBV10-3 TRBD2 - TGTGCCATCAGTGAGTTTCCTAGCGGGGACCCTAGCGGGGAGCTGTTTTTT CAISEFPSGDPSGELFF
TRBJ2-2 TRBV7-8 TRBD1 - TGTGCCAGCAGCTTGGGACAGGGAAGAACCGGGGAGCTGTTTTTT CASSLGQGRTGELFF
TRBJ1-2 TRBV5-6 TRBD1 - TGTGCCAGCAGCTTTTCTCACCCCGGGACAGGGTCGAACTATGGCTACACCTTC CASSFSHPGTGSNYGYTF
TRBJ2-7 TRBV6-5 - - TGTGCCAGCCTCGACAGATTCTACGAGCAGTACTTC CASLDRFYEQYF
TRBJ2-7 TRBV7-6 - - TGTGCCAGCGGAGGATGGCCCGGGCGCGAGCAGTACTTC CASGGWPGREQYF
TRBJ2-5 TRBV30 - - TGTGCCTGGGTTCCTCTAGGTCAAGAGACCCAGTACTTC CAWVPLGQETQYF
TRBJ1-1 TRBV19 - - TGTGCCAGTAGTAAGCAGGGTACGGCTGAAGCTTTCTTT CASSKQGTAEAFF
TRBJ1-2 TRBV19 TRBD1 once TGTGCCAGCGAGTTAACAGGGGCGTTTGGCTACACCTTC CASELTGAFGYTF
TRBJ2-7 TRBV15 - - TGTGCCACCAGCAGAGATCCCGGAGAGGAGCAGTACTTC CATSRDPGEEQYF
TRBJ1-6 TRBV7-9 TRBD1 - TGTGCCAGCAGCCCACAGGGGTTCAATAATTCACCCCTCCACTTT CASSPQGFNNSPLHF
TRBJ1-5 TRBV2 - - TGTGCCAGCAGTGACCCCCGTGGGGCGCAACAGCCCCAGCATTTT CASSDPRGAQQPQHF
TRBJ1-5 TRBV21-1 - - TGTGCCAGCAGCAAAGCGGGAACGGGATATCAGCCCCAGCATTTT CASSKAGTGYQPQHF
TRBJ2-7 TRBV15 TRBD2 few TGTGCCACCAGCAGAGGAGCGGGGGGGCCCCTCTCCTACGAGCAGTACTTC CATSRGAGGPLSYEQYF
TRBJ2-7 TRBV4-3 TRBD2 once TGCGCCAGCAGCCTAACGACTAGCAACGAGCAGTACTTC CASSLTTSNEQYF
TRBJ1-2 TRBV5-6 - - TGTGCCAGCAGCTTGGCCCGGACTGAGGCCACCTTC CASSLARTEATF
TRBJ2-7 TRBV14 TRBD1 - TGTGCCAGCAGCCTAACAGGGGGCTACGAGCAGTACTTC CASSLTGGYEQYF
TRBJ2-2 TRBV29-1 TRBD2 - TGCAGCGGGGGGACTAGCGGCACCGGGGAGCTGTTTTTT CSGGTSGTGELFF
TRBJ1-1 TRBV10-3 - once TGTGCCACCCAACAGGAGATGAACACTGAAGCTTTCTTT CATQQEMNTEAFF
TRBJ2-1 TRBV27 - - TGTGCCACCACGTGGAGCAATGAGCAGTTCTTC CATTWSNEQFF
TRBJ2-3 TRBV12-5 TRBD2 - TGTGCTAGTGGTTTTCGGGGGGGCCTTGCAGATACGCAGTATTTT CASGFRGGLADTQYF
TRBJ2-5 TRBV7-2 - - TGTGCCAGCAGCTTATTCGGGGGCCAAGAGACCCAGTACTTC CASSLFGGQETQYF
TRBJ1-1 TRBV7-6 - few TGTGCCAGCAGCTTAAGCTCGGACACTGAAGCTTTCTTT CASSLSSDTEAFF
TRBJ2-7 TRBV25-1 TRBD2 once TGTGCCACCAGGGAGGGATTAACCGAGCAGTACTTC CATREGLTEQYF
TRBJ1-2 TRBV5-1 - few TGCGCCAGCAGCTTGGCGCAGGGAACGGATGGCTACACCTTC CASSLAQGTDGYTF
TRBJ1-2 TRBV4-1 - - TGCGCCAGCAGCCAAGAGCCCACAGGCCTTGGGTATGGCTACACCTTC CASSQEPTGLGYGYTF
TRBJ1-2 TRBV3-1/TRBV3-2 - few TGTGCCAGCAGCCGTCAAACTAATGGCTACACCTTC CASSRQTNGYTF
TRBJ1-5 TRBV30 TRBD1 - TGTGCCTGGGCAACAGGGGGAAGCAATCAGCCCCAGCATTTT CAWATGGSNQPQHF
TRBJ1-2 TRBV7-2 - - TGTGCCAGCAGCCCTTACACCTTC CASSPYTF
TRBJ2-5 TRBV6-5 - - TGTGCCAGCAGTTACTCGAACTGGCAAGAGACCCAGTACTTC CASSYSNWQETQYF
TRBJ2-2 TRBV14 - - TGTGCCAGCAGCCAAGATTGGGGGGCCGGGGAGCTGTTTTTT CASSQDWGAGELFF
TRBJ1-1 TRBV10-3 - - TGTGCCATCAGTGAGTCCCCGGACACTGAAGCTTTCTTT CAISESPDTEAFF
TRBJ2-1 TRBV19 - - TGTGCCAGTAGGGGGGGGCCGGGATACAATGAGCAGTTCTTC CASRGGPGYNEQFF
TRBJ1-5 TRBV19 - - TGTGCCAGTAGTGCAGATAGCAATCAGCCCCAGCATTTT CASSADSNQPQHF
TRBJ2-1 TRBV29-1 - - TGCAGCGCCGGAGGGGAGACCTACAATGAGCAGTTCTTC CSAGGETYNEQFF
TRBJ2-7 TRBV9 - - TGTGCCAGCAGCCCAGGTCCCTACGAGCAGTACTTC CASSPGPYEQYF
TRBJ1-2 TRBV20-1 TRBD1 - TGCAGTGCTAGTCTCAGGGGGCTCAGTGGCTACACCTTC CSASLRGLSGYTF
TRBJ1-4 TRBV29-1 - - TGCAGCGTTGAAACAGGTTTTGGGTATGAAAAACTGTTTTTT CSVETGFGYEKLFF
TRBJ1-6 TRBV28 TRBD1 - TGTGCCAGCAGTTTATACGCAGGGGGTCTCAATAATTCACCCCTCCACTTT CASSLYAGGLNNSPLHF
TRBJ2-7 TRBV7-8 - once TGTGCCAGCAGCTCAGTAGTGGCAGGGGCCCTTGAGGACGAGCAGTACTTC CASSSVVAGALEDEQYF
TRBJ2-2 TRBV9 TRBD2 - TGTGCCAGCAGCGTCGGGACTAGCGTTGCCGGGGAGCTGTTTTTT CASSVGTSVAGELFF
TRBJ2-2 TRBV27 - - TGTGCCAGCAGTTTACGGCGTGCACAGACCACCGGGGAGCTGTTTTTT CASSLRRAQTTGELFF
TRBJ1-4 TRBV19 - - TGTGCCAGTAGTATCAGGGCGGGGAGTGAAAAACTGTTTTTT CASSIRAGSEKLFF
TRBJ1-2 TRBV7-2 - - TGTGCCAGCAGCTTAGGTGGCGGGGCTGATAGTGGCTACACCTTC CASSLGGGADSGYTF
TRBJ2-7 TRBV7-2 TRBD2 - TGTGCCAGCAGCCTACGGCCTAGCGGGGGCCTCGAGCAGTACTTC CASSLRPSGGLEQYF
TRBJ2-7 TRBV7-2 TRBD1 - TGTGCCAGCAGCTTAGGGTGGGACAGGGGGACCTACGAGCAGTACTTC CASSLGWDRGTYEQYF
TRBJ1-6 TRBV7-9 TRBD1 - TGTGCCAGCAGCTTCTCAGGGGGAGGCTCACCCCTCCACTTT CASSFSGGGSPLHF
TRBJ1-2 TRBV14 TRBD1 once TGTGCCAGCAGCCAAAGGGGGCGAGGTGGCTACACCTTC CASSQRGRGGYTF
TRBJ1-6 TRBV18 TRBD1 few TGTGCCAGCTCACCACCGGGACAGGGAAGGTCACCCCTCCACTTT CASSPPGQGRSPLHF